Listed here is a single T cell receptor beta chain. This entry belongs to a study of blood T cell repertoires in COVID-19. The V gene's germline CDR1 is SGHTA and CDR2 FQGNSA. This CDR3 is 16 amino acids long. The junction had 8 bases not matched to a gene; V was cut back by 5 bases and J by 3 bases. The method was immunoSEQ multiplex PCR; TCRdb's version includes in-frame clones alone and lacks a portion of them. The data show fewer than 250,000 clones, approximately 80% seen once. The clonotype originates from a woman of 80 years or more with COVID-19, enrolled during active disease. V usage is TRBV7-2 and J usage is TRBJ2-1; 9 nucleotides agree with TRBD2. Sequencing used peripheral blood. CDR3 nucleotides: TGTGCCAGCAGCACTCTTACTAGCGGGTTCTACAATGAGCAGTTCTTC. Translated, it gives CASSTLTSGFYNEQFF.